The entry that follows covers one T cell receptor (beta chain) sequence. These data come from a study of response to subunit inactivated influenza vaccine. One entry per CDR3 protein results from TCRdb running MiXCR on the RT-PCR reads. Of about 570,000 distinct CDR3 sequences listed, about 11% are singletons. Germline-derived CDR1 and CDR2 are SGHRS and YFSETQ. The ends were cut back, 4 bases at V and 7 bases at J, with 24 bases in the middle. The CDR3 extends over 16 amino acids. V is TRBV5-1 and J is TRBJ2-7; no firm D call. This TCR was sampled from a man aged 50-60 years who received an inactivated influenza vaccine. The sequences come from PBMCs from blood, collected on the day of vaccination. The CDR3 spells CASSQAEIRPVGEQYF. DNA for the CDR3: TGCGCCAGCAGCCAGGCTGAGATACGCCCGGTGGGTGAGCAGTACTTC.